The sequence of this T cell receptor beta chain was determined in a study of T cell responses to AZD1222 COVID-19 vaccine. Produced via immunoSEQ multiplex PCR; TCRdb's table is partial and in-frame only. Here the sample spans roughly 100,000 clones, over 80% being singletons. CDR3 length: 12 residues. V gave up 4 bases and J gave up 4 bases, with 7 bases separating them. CDR1 and CDR2 (germline): LNHDA, SQIVND (reference sequence). Material: peripheral blood, obtained on day 0 of AZD1222 vaccination. This TCR derives from an adult in good health. The chain couples TRBV19 to TRBJ1-2; no clear D gene. DNA for the CDR3: TGTGCCAGTAGTAACGGCTTCTATGGCTACACCTTC. This codes for CASSNGFYGYTF.